This is a list of T cell receptor beta chains from one sample in a study of T and B cells in COVID-19 patients. From the multiplex PCR reads, TCRdb called clonotypes with MiXCR, one entry per CDR3 protein. The sample lists roughly 7,400 distinct CDR3 sequences; less than 30% were seen once. Source material: blood. All receptors derive from a human donor with active COVID-19. The CDR3 runs from the conserved cysteine through the conserved F or W. The D gene is left open where the match is weak. Not all rows give a size; the values are once, few, many and, for expanded clones, a class.

V gene	D gene	J gene	clone size	CDR3 protein	CDR3 DNA
TRBV6-5	.	TRBJ2-1	.	CASSYQGEQFF	TGTGCCAGCAGTTACCAGGGTGAGCAGTTCTTC
TRBV6-2/TRBV6-3	TRBD1	TRBJ1-5	few	CASSYLDRVRQPQHF	TGTGCCAGCAGTTACTTGGACAGGGTAAGGCAGCCCCAGCATTTT
TRBV27	.	TRBJ2-7	medium-sized	CASSLAFSYEQYF	TGTGCCAGCAGCCTAGCGTTCTCCTACGAGCAGTACTTC
TRBV15	.	TRBJ1-2	.	CATAQMAGVSGYTF	TGTGCCACCGCCCAGATGGCTGGAGTTTCTGGCTACACCTTC
TRBV12-3/TRBV12-4	.	TRBJ2-5	few	CASSLAGAGRETQYF	TGTGCCAGCAGTTTAGCCGGGGCGGGACGGGAGACCCAGTACTTC
TRBV18	.	TRBJ1-1	.	CASSPQANTEAFF	TGTGCCAGCTCACCACAGGCGAACACTGAAGCTTTCTTT
TRBV12-3/TRBV12-4	TRBD2	TRBJ2-5	.	CASSPRLADQETQYF	TGTGCCAGCAGTCCCAGACTAGCGGATCAAGAGACCCAGTACTTC
TRBV27	.	TRBJ2-3	medium-sized	CASSLRLDTDTQYF	TGTGCCAGCAGTCTCAGACTAGACACAGATACGCAGTATTTT
TRBV18	.	TRBJ2-1	medium-sized	CASSPPDSYNEQFF	TGTGCCAGCTCACCACCGGACAGCTACAATGAGCAGTTCTTC
TRBV7-9	TRBD1	TRBJ1-1	.	CASSSGQGDTEAFF	TGTGCCAGCAGCTCGGGACAGGGGGACACTGAAGCTTTCTTT
TRBV11-3	.	TRBJ1-1	medium-sized	CASSFSPGTEAFF	TGTGCCAGCAGCTTTTCTCCGGGTACTGAAGCTTTCTTT
TRBV5-4	.	TRBJ2-3	medium-sized	CASSFMTGTDTQYF	TGTGCCAGCAGCTTCATGACGGGCACAGATACGCAGTATTTT
TRBV14	.	TRBJ1-2	few	CASSTGGGNGYTF	TGTGCCAGCAGCACCGGGGGGGGGAACGGCTACACCTTC
TRBV5-4	TRBD2	TRBJ2-3	many	CASSILTSGSSSDTQYF	TGTGCCAGCAGCATTCTCACTAGCGGGAGTAGCTCAGATACGCAGTATTTT
TRBV5-1	.	TRBJ2-7	.	CASSSRTPSYEQYF	TGCGCCAGCAGCTCGAGGACTCCATCCTACGAGCAGTACTTC
TRBV7-2	.	TRBJ2-3	.	CASSLGIAPSTDTQYF	TGTGCCAGCAGCTTAGGAATAGCCCCTAGCACAGATACGCAGTATTTT
TRBV28	TRBD1	TRBJ2-5	few	CASSPSDRVETQYF	TGTGCCAGCAGTCCTTCGGACAGGGTTGAGACCCAGTACTTC
TRBV4-3	.	TRBJ2-2	few	CASSQGRNTGELFF	TGCGCCAGCAGCCAAGGACGGAACACCGGGGAGCTGTTTTTT
TRBV10-3	.	TRBJ1-2	few	CAISESRETNYGYTF	TGTGCCATCAGTGAGTCGAGGGAAACTAACTATGGCTACACCTTC
TRBV19	.	TRBJ1-1	medium-sized	CASSIGLTRSRNTEAFF	TGTGCCAGTAGTATAGGCTTGACACGGAGTAGGAACACTGAAGCTTTCTTT
TRBV19	.	TRBJ2-1	.	CASSPRSCNEQFF	TGTGCCAGTAGTCCCAGGTCCTGCAATGAGCAGTTCTTC
TRBV19	TRBD2	TRBJ2-1	medium-sized	CASSELAGGPYNEQFF	TGTGCCAGTAGTGAACTAGCGGGAGGGCCATACAATGAGCAGTTCTTC
TRBV6-1	.	TRBJ2-5	medium-sized	CASSVSQGGETQYF	TGTGCCAGCAGTGTATCGCAGGGAGGAGAGACCCAGTACTTC
TRBV10-2	.	TRBJ2-4	.	CASRDTGRLAKNIQYF	TGCGCCAGCAGGGATACAGGGAGACTAGCCAAAAACATTCAGTACTTC
TRBV6-6	TRBD2	TRBJ2-7	medium-sized	CASSPGRRGGEQYF	TGTGCCAGCAGTCCCGGCCGCCGGGGGGGCGAGCAGTACTTC
TRBV19	.	TRBJ1-1	medium-sized	CASSIFQGKAFF	TGTGCCAGTAGTATTTTCCAGGGCAAAGCTTTCTTT
TRBV12-3/TRBV12-4	TRBD1	TRBJ2-5	.	CASSLGWTGGETQYF	TGTGCCAGCAGTTTAGGCTGGACAGGGGGAGAGACCCAGTACTTC
TRBV6-2/TRBV6-3	TRBD1	TRBJ2-5	few	CASSYSYGTGKETQYF	TGTGCCAGCAGTTACTCATATGGGACAGGAAAAGAGACCCAGTACTTC
TRBV5-4	TRBD2	TRBJ2-5	few	CASSLGLAGGQETQYF	TGTGCCAGCAGCCTTGGACTAGCGGGAGGCCAAGAGACCCAGTACTTC
TRBV20-1	.	TRBJ1-1	.	CSARDNWGLRAEAFF	TGCAGTGCTAGAGATAACTGGGGGCTGAGGGCTGAAGCTTTCTTT
TRBV6-2/TRBV6-3	.	TRBJ2-2	medium-sized	CASREQGDSGELFF	TGTGCCAGCAGGGAACAGGGAGATTCCGGGGAGCTGTTTTTT
TRBV5-1	.	TRBJ2-5	few	CASSGGADQETQYF	TGCGCCAGCAGCGGTGGAGCGGACCAAGAGACCCAGTACTTC
TRBV27	.	TRBJ2-2	medium-sized	CASSLGQNTGELFF	TGTGCCAGCAGTTTAGGACAGAACACCGGGGAGCTGTTTTTT
TRBV5-5	TRBD2	TRBJ2-3	medium-sized	CASSLGASGSTDTQYF	TGTGCCAGCAGCTTGGGAGCTAGCGGGAGCACAGATACGCAGTATTTT
TRBV29-1	TRBD2	TRBJ2-1	medium-sized	CSVERLAGGLRNEQFF	TGCAGCGTTGAAAGACTAGCGGGAGGGCTGCGAAATGAGCAGTTCTTC
TRBV18	TRBD1	TRBJ1-4	few	CASSPAGQGIWGEKLFF	TGTGCCAGCTCACCCGCGGGACAGGGAATTTGGGGTGAAAAACTGTTTTTT
TRBV6-2/TRBV6-3	.	TRBJ2-1	few	CASTEWGRRSYNEQFF	TGTGCCAGCACCGAGTGGGGGCGTAGGTCCTACAATGAGCAGTTCTTC
TRBV6-2/TRBV6-3	.	TRBJ2-3	many	CASSYPPSIADTQYF	TGTGCCAGCAGTTACCCTCCAAGTATCGCAGATACGCAGTATTTT
TRBV11-3	.	TRBJ2-3	few	CASRKGSPPVDTQYF	TGTGCCAGCAGGAAAGGTTCCCCTCCAGTAGATACGCAGTATTTT
TRBV30	.	TRBJ1-2	few	CAWSAGRTNYGYTF	TGTGCCTGGAGTGCGGGGCGGACTAACTATGGCTACACCTTC
TRBV12-3/TRBV12-4	.	TRBJ2-7	few	CASSLDFPPGYEQYF	TGTGCCAGCAGTTTAGACTTCCCCCCCGGGTACGAGCAGTACTTC
TRBV6-5	TRBD1	TRBJ1-6	many	CASSYSRRGDSPLHF	TGTGCCAGCAGTTACTCCCGCAGGGGGGATTCACCCCTCCACTTT
TRBV20-1	.	TRBJ2-1	.	CSASGSWYNEQFF	TGCAGTGCTAGCGGGAGCTGGTACAATGAGCAGTTCTTC
TRBV6-2/TRBV6-3	.	TRBJ1-5	.	CASSYSSRQSYSNQPQHF	TGTGCCAGCAGTTACTCGAGCCGACAGAGTTATAGCAATCAGCCCCAGCATTTT
TRBV29-1	TRBD2	TRBJ2-1	.	CSVESPGLAGARYNEQFF	TGCAGCGTTGAATCTCCGGGACTAGCGGGAGCACGGTACAATGAGCAGTTCTTC
TRBV19	.	TRBJ2-7	medium-sized	CASSIVAGPYEQYF	TGTGCCAGTAGTATAGTGGCGGGACCCTACGAGCAGTACTTC
TRBV6-6	.	TRBJ2-2	medium-sized	CASSYHTGELFF	TGTGCCAGCAGTTACCACACCGGGGAGCTGTTTTTT
TRBV19	.	TRBJ1-5	medium-sized	CALGPSENQPQHF	TGTGCCCTCGGGCCGTCCGAGAATCAGCCCCAGCATTTT
TRBV30	TRBD2	TRBJ2-6	.	CACVLAGGAGANVLTF	TGTGCCTGTGTACTAGCGGGAGGGGCTGGGGCCAACGTCCTGACTTTC
TRBV11-3	TRBD2	TRBJ2-1	medium-sized	CASSVGLAGGPYNEQFF	TGTGCCAGCAGCGTTGGACTAGCGGGAGGGCCCTACAATGAGCAGTTCTTC
TRBV30	.	TRBJ1-1	.	CAWSPTDRAEAFF	TGTGCCTGGAGTCCAACCGACAGAGCTGAAGCTTTCTTT
TRBV24-1	.	TRBJ1-1	.	CATRTGMNTEAFF	TGTGCCACCCGGACGGGGATGAACACTGAAGCTTTCTTT
TRBV29-1	TRBD1	TRBJ2-2	.	CSVGQGATGELFF	TGCAGCGTTGGACAGGGGGCCACCGGGGAGCTGTTTTTT
TRBV7-2	.	TRBJ2-5	few	CASSKSSSETQYF	TGTGCCAGCAGCAAATCAAGCTCAGAGACCCAGTACTTC
TRBV12-3/TRBV12-4	TRBD2	TRBJ2-5	.	CASSLRGSGRAGETQYF	TGTGCCAGCAGTCTGAGGGGTAGCGGGAGGGCAGGGGAGACCCAGTACTTC
TRBV27	TRBD1	TRBJ1-5	.	CASSLSTGPFQPQHF	TGTGCCAGCAGTTTATCGACAGGGCCCTTTCAGCCCCAGCATTTT
TRBV11-2	.	TRBJ1-1	once	CASSPNTNTEAFF	TGTGCCAGCAGCCCCAACACGAACACTGAAGCTTTCTTT
TRBV5-6	.	TRBJ1-5	.	CASSFFSGQPQHF	TGTGCCAGCAGCTTCTTTTCGGGTCAGCCCCAGCATTTT
TRBV19	TRBD1	TRBJ2-2	.	CASSPRTGGTGELFF	TGTGCCAGTAGTCCCAGGACAGGGGGCACCGGGGAGCTGTTTTTT
TRBV24-1	TRBD1	TRBJ2-5	few	CATSEMGQGVETQYF	TGTGCCACCAGTGAAATGGGACAGGGGGTTGAGACCCAGTACTTC